Sequencing of this T cell receptor beta chain was carried out in a study of T cells in Graves' hyperthyroidism and ophthalmopathy. Background on the study: Any treatment followed the collection of peripheral blood at initial diagnosis.

The study left out patients who had uncontrolled infection, other autoimmune disease, pregnancy or lactation. Clinical symptoms, serum thyroxine, TRAb, thyroid ultrasound and orbital computed tomography established diagnosis. Study-wide points: Most thyroid clonotypes expanded above 0.001 appeared in blood too.

J lost 5 bases, V lost 4 bases, and 6 bases had no gene match. The CDR3 totals 16 residues. Germline V gene sequence: CDR1 MRHNA, CDR2 SNTAGT. This clonotype has ten or more counts. The antigen is unknown. Regions amplified from RNA transcripts were the TCR beta CDR3 regions. The TCR CDR3 was amplified in a first-round RT-PCR using the HTBI primer set. TCRdb analysed the multiplex PCR reads with MiXCR anew, one entry per CDR3 protein. The sample yields about 680,000 distinct CDR3 sequences, 30% to 40% seen once. The sequencing input was blood. This clonotype originated in a woman aged 35 to 49 with Graves' hyperthyroidism. The rearrangement links TRBV6-4 to TRBJ2-2, with 11 bases fitting TRBD2. CDR3 coding DNA: TGTGCCAGCAGTGCCATAGCGGGGGGGATGACCGGGGAGCTGTTTTTT. This sequence encodes CASSAIAGGMTGELFF.